These T cell receptor beta chains were read from a single sample in a study of blood T cell repertoires in COVID-19. Assay used: immunoSEQ multiplex PCR; TCRdb lists only in-frame clones, some missing. Among 200,000 to 250,000 clones listed, more than 80% were seen once. Sequencing used peripheral blood. All receptors derive from a woman of 80 years or more with acute or convalescent COVID-19. Each CDR3 is given with its conserved first and last residue. A D gene is named only where the DNA matches it firmly. Clone size is stated in some rows and not others, as once, few, many or a class when expanded.

>TRBD1|TRBV19|once|TRBJ2-4
TGTGCCAGTAGTATAGATCTGGGACAGAAAAACATTCAGTACTTC
CASSIDLGQKNIQYF
>.|TRBV5-1|.|TRBJ1-1
TGCGCCAGCAGCTCGTCCGTGACTCTAGGGGACACTGAAGCTTTCTTT
CASSSSVTLGDTEAFF
>.|TRBV4-3|.|TRBJ1-1
TGCGCCAGCAGCCAACAGGGAGGCGGTGAAGCTTTCTTT
CASSQQGGGEAFF
>TRBD1|TRBV10-3|.|TRBJ2-7
TGTGCCATCAGTGAGTCGACAGGGGTCGAGCAGTACTTC
CAISESTGVEQYF
>TRBD1|TRBV6-5|.|TRBJ1-1
TGTGCCACCAACAGGGGGCAGAACACTGAAGCTTTCTTT
CATNRGQNTEAFF
>.|TRBV7-2|.|TRBJ2-5
TGTGCCAGCAGCTTAGTGGGGGGAGGAGAGACCCAGTACTTC
CASSLVGGGETQYF
>TRBD2|TRBV7-8|.|TRBJ2-5
TGTGCCAGCAGTCCGCGGACTAGCGGGGGGCAAGAGACCCAGTACTTC
CASSPRTSGGQETQYF
>.|TRBV2|.|TRBJ1-1
TGTGCCAGCAGCAGGGGAACTGAAGCTTTCTTT
CASSRGTEAFF
>.|TRBV27|.|TRBJ2-3
TGTGCCAGCAGTTTATTGGGGGCGGATACGCAGTATTTT
CASSLLGADTQYF
>TRBD1|TRBV28|.|TRBJ1-4
TGTGCCAGCAATTCGAAGGGCAGGGGGCTATCTAATGAAAAACTGTTTTTT
CASNSKGRGLSNEKLFF
>TRBD2|TRBV9|once|TRBJ2-5
TGTGCCAGCAGCGTAGATAGTCCGACTAGCGGGCAAGAGACCCAGTACTTC
CASSVDSPTSGQETQYF
>TRBD1|TRBV6-5|.|TRBJ1-5
TGTGCCAGCAGTCGGGACAGGGGAAGCGGACAGCCCCAGCATTTT
CASSRDRGSGQPQHF
>.|TRBV2|.|TRBJ1-2
TGTGCCAGCAGTGATCAGTTATTCTATGGCTACACCTTC
CASSDQLFYGYTF
>TRBD1|TRBV11-2|once|TRBJ1-2
TGTGCCAGCAGCTTACAACAGGGGGGTGGCTACACCTTC
CASSLQQGGGYTF
>TRBD2|TRBV6-5|.|TRBJ2-4
TGTGCTTTCGCTCGGGGGGGCCTGTCCAAAAACATTCAGTACTTC
CAFARGGLSKNIQYF
>.|TRBV27|.|TRBJ2-4
TGTGCCAGCAGTTTATCGGCCAGGGGTTTGGACATTCAGTACTTC
CASSLSARGLDIQYF
>.|TRBV28|.|TRBJ1-2
TGTGCCAGCAGTCCCTCCCCCGTTAACTATGGCTACACCTTC
CASSPSPVNYGYTF
>TRBD2|TRBV27|.|TRBJ2-7
TGTGCCAGCAGCATTAGCGGGAGCTCAGGGGGGGAGCAGTACTTC
CASSISGSSGGEQYF
>TRBD1|TRBV19|.|TRBJ1-5
TGTGCCAGTAGTATAGAACAGGGGAGGTATCAGCCCCAGCATTTT
CASSIEQGRYQPQHF
>TRBD1|TRBV6-5|.|TRBJ1-6
TGTGCCAGCAGCAGGGGGGACAGGGGAAATTCACCCCTCCACTTT
CASSRGDRGNSPLHF
>TRBD1|TRBV5-4|.|TRBJ1-4
TGTGCCAGCAGCGGCGGGACAGCGGAAAAACTGTTTTTT
CASSGGTAEKLFF
>TRBD2|TRBV6-4|.|TRBJ2-1
TGTGCCAGCAGTGACCGAGCGGGAGAAGGTAATGAGCAGTTCTTC
CASSDRAGEGNEQFF
>TRBD2|TRBV10-1|.|TRBJ2-7
TGCGCCAGCAGTGAACTAGCGGGTACGAAGTACTTC
CASSELAGTKYF
>.|TRBV6-5|.|TRBJ2-1
TGTGCCAGCAGTTACTCGTTAGGGGGAGATGAGCAGTTCTTC
CASSYSLGGDEQFF
>TRBD1|TRBV18|.|TRBJ1-2
TGTGCCAGCTCAGGCTCCGGCACAGGGGCTCTGGGCTACACCTTC
CASSGSGTGALGYTF
>.|TRBV2|.|TRBJ2-2
TGTGCCAGCACTAACCCATTTGGGGGGAAAGGGCGAATAAACACCGGGGAGCTGTTTTTT
CASTNPFGGKGRINTGELFF
>TRBD1|TRBV6-6|.|TRBJ2-5
TGTGCCAGCAGTTCCTACAGGGGGGAGACCCAGTACTTC
CASSSYRGETQYF
>.|TRBV29-1|.|TRBJ1-2
TGCAGCGTTGAGGTCGGCTATGGCTACACCTTC
CSVEVGYGYTF
>.|TRBV30|.|TRBJ2-5
TGTGCCTGGAGTCGTGGAGGGGCACGGGAGACCCAGTACTTC
CAWSRGGARETQYF
>.|TRBV6-2/TRBV6-3|few|TRBJ1-1
TGTGCCAGCAGTTACGCCGGGAGGGTTGGGGAAGCTTTCTTT
CASSYAGRVGEAFF
>.|TRBV5-6|once|TRBJ2-7
TGTGCCAGCAGCTTTGGCCTCCGGGTCCCGTCTGGTTACGAGCAGTACTTC
CASSFGLRVPSGYEQYF
>.|TRBV6-5|many|TRBJ2-5
TGTGCCAGCAACCGCCCGGGAGTCCAAGAGACCCAGTACTTC
CASNRPGVQETQYF
>TRBD2|TRBV7-2|.|TRBJ2-5
TGTGCCAGCAGCTCCGGACTAGCGGCCCAAGAGACCCAGTACTTC
CASSSGLAAQETQYF
>TRBD1|TRBV25-1|.|TRBJ1-2
TGTGCCAGCAGTGAGGACAGGATTGGCTACACCTTC
CASSEDRIGYTF
>TRBD2|TRBV3-1/TRBV3-2|.|TRBJ2-1
TGTGCCAGCAGTCCCAGCGGGAGCGCCCCCTACAATGAGCAGTTCTTC
CASSPSGSAPYNEQFF
>.|TRBV1|.|TRBJ2-3
TGCACCAGCAGCCTCCTGGGACTAGTACGTCTCAGGGTGGCAGATACGCAGTATTTT
CTSSLLGLVRLRVADTQYF
>TRBD1|TRBV7-2|.|TRBJ1-1
TGTGCCAGCAGCTCCGGACAGGACGCGGCTGAAGCTTTCTTT
CASSSGQDAAEAFF
>.|TRBV7-9|.|TRBJ2-2
TGTGCCAGCAGCTTACGGCAGGGGAGCACCGGGGAGCTGTTTTTT
CASSLRQGSTGELFF
>TRBD1|TRBV2|few|TRBJ2-1
TGTGCCAGCGTATACGGGACAGGGACGGGTGGGCAGTTCTTC
CASVYGTGTGGQFF